What follows are 17 T cell receptor beta chains derived from one specimen sequenced in a study of T cell clones after liver transplantation. Profiled with immunoSEQ multiplex PCR; TCRdb holds only in-frame clones, not every one. Among roughly 100,000 clones listed, 82% were seen once. The source material was CD4+ T cells from blood, sampled before liver transplant. The receptor set was obtained from a human donor who received a liver transplant.

CDR3 protein: CASSQDTQVLRETQYF. The CDR3 nucleotides are TGTGCCAGCAGCCAAGACACGCAGGTCTTGAGGGAGACCCAGTACTTC. The chain is built from TRBV4-2 and TRBJ2-5; D unresolved. V lost 0 bases and J lost 5, with 16 bases in between. The CDR3 sequence is 16 residues long. Per the germline V gene, CDR1 is LGHNA and CDR2 is YNFKEQ.

The V gene is TRBV27, the J gene TRBJ2-3, with D perhaps TRBD1 (6 bases). Germline CDR1 and CDR2: MNHEY and SMNVEV (reference sequence). CDR3 length: 18 amino acids. The V end lost 3 bases, the J end lost 3 bases, and 22 bases lay between the germline ends. DNA of the CDR3: TGTGCCAGCAGTTTCCCTCCTCGACTGGGGGCCGGGACAGATACGCAGTATTTT. Translating gives CASSFPPRLGAGTDTQYF.

The chain employs TRBV6-6 and TRBJ1-1; maybe TRBD1 (5 bases). Germline V CDR1 and CDR2: MNHNY, SVGAGI (reference sequence). The CDR3 runs 15 residues. V was shortened by 4 bases and J by 2 bases, with 14 bases between the two germline ends. CDR3 amino acids: CASSFPGTENTEAFF. The CDR3 nucleotides are TGTGCCAGCAGTTTCCCCGGGACGGAAAACACTGAAGCTTTCTTT.

The rearrangement uses TRBV6-1 and TRBJ1-2; D might be TRBD1 (6 bases). CDR1 is MNHNS and CDR2 is SASEGT in the germline V gene. Trimming pared 0 bases from V and 8 bases from J, leaving 7 bases between. CDR3 length: 12 residues. The CDR3 DNA is TGTGCCAGCAGTGAAGCGGGGGGCGGCTACACCTTC. Translating it yields CASSEAGGGYTF.

This rearrangement joins TRBV7-8 to TRBJ1-1, with 11 bases that match TRBD1. The V gene's germline CDR1 is SGHVS and CDR2 FQNEAQ. The CDR3 contains 16 residues. V was clipped by 6 bases and J by 4 bases; unmatched bases: 10. This CDR3 is CASRSQGQGASTEAFF. The CDR3 bases are TGTGCCAGCAGATCACAAGGACAGGGGGCGAGCACTGAAGCTTTCTTT.

J is TRBJ2-1 and V is TRBV5-4, with TRBD1 as a possible D gene (5 bases). The CDR3 contains 16 residues. The germline CDR1 and CDR2 sequences are SGHNT and YYREEE (reference sequence). Trimming stripped 3 bases from V and 0 bases from J, with 13 bases between. The CDR3 is CASSSGAPSSYNEQFF. CDR3 sequence (DNA): TGTGCCAGCAGCTCTGGGGCCCCGAGCTCCTACAATGAGCAGTTCTTC.

The chain recombines TRBV30 with TRBJ1-1; D is uncertain. This CDR3 contains 13 residues. V lost 4 bases and J lost 3, with 12 bases in between. In germline, CDR1 is GTSNPN, CDR2 SVGIG (reference sequence). The CDR3 DNA follows: TGTGCCTGGACCCTGAGTAGGGACACTGAAGCTTTCTTT. Translating it yields CAWTLSRDTEAFF. The whole variable domain, remainder taken from reference TRBV30 and TRBJ1-1, is SQTIHQWPATLVQPVGSPLSLECTVEGTSNPNLYWYRQAAGRGLQLLFYSVGIGQISSEVPQNLSASRPQDRQFILSSKKLLLSDSGFYLCAWTLSRDTEAFFGQGTRLTVV.

The chain joins TRBV5-4 to TRBJ2-5; a weak D match, TRBD2 (5 bases). The V and J ends lost 4 bases and 5 bases respectively, with 6 bases between them. This CDR3 region has 11 residues. CDR1 and CDR2 from the germline V gene are SGHNT and YYREEE (reference sequence). This CDR3 is CASSPGETQYF. In DNA form, the CDR3 reads TGTGCCAGCAGCCCGGGGGAGACCCAGTACTTC.

The V and J genes are TRBV6-6 and TRBJ1-4; unclear D gene. CDR3 length equals 12 residues. Between the trimmed V and J ends, which lost 7 bases and 8 bases, there was a span of 11 bases. Germline V gene data show CDR1 as MNHNY and CDR2 as SVGAGI (reference sequence). The CDR3 reads CASKPPGEKLFF. CDR3 nucleotide sequence: TGTGCCAGCAAACCCCCAGGAGAAAAACTGTTTTTT.

This chain connects TRBV27 to TRBJ2-5; 12 nucleotides match TRBD1. CDR3 length: 16 amino acids. With V trimmed by 0 bases and J by 5 bases, 4 bases remained unmatched. Germline V gene data show CDR1 as MNHEY and CDR2 as SMNVEV (reference sequence). DNA of the CDR3: TGTGCCAGCAGTTTATCGGGACAGGGGGCGCGGGAGACCCAGTACTTC. Translated, it gives CASSLSGQGARETQYF.

The chain links TRBV7-3 to TRBJ2-3; weak D call: TRBD2 (6 bases). The germline V gene encodes CDR1 SGHTA and CDR2 FQGTGA. V shed 2 bases and J shed 1 base, with 10 bases lying between them. This CDR3 has 15 amino acids. CDR3 bases: TGTGCCAGCAGCTTACTAGCGAGTCGCACAGATACGCAGTATTTT. It translates to CASSLLASRTDTQYF.

The V and J genes are TRBV27 and TRBJ2-5; maybe TRBD1 (5 bases). Germline V lookup: CDR1 MNHEY, CDR2 SMNVEV (reference sequence). This CDR3 is built from 13 residues. V was trimmed by 6 bases and J by 4 bases, leaving 12 bases between them. CDR3 loop: CASSQDNGETQYF. As DNA, the CDR3 is TGTGCCAGCAGCCAGGACAATGGAGAGACCCAGTACTTC.

The chain couples TRBV7-2 to TRBJ2-3, with 9 bases that match TRBD1. Trimming removed 5 bases from V and 8 bases from J; junction bases left unmatched: 8. CDR1 and CDR2 (germline): SGHTA, FQGNSA. The CDR3 consists of 14 residues. CDR3 loop: CASSLGQGRGTQYF. CDR3 nucleotide sequence: TGTGCCAGCAGCCTCGGACAGGGGAGAGGTACGCAGTATTTT.

DNA of the CDR3: TGTGCCAGCAGCTTAGGGGGAGTGGGCCAAGAGACCCAGTACTTC. Amino acid sequence: CASSLGGVGQETQYF. The chain carries TRBV7-2 and TRBJ2-5; a possible D gene is TRBD2 (5 bases). The CDR3 totals 15 residues. V was cut by 1 base and J by 1 base, with 10 bases left in between. The V gene's germline CDR1 is SGHTA and CDR2 FQGNSA.

Only one count was recorded for this clone. The same CDR3 arises from other DNA sequences in this sample as well. CDR3 residues: CASSVGQGGNQPQHF. The CDR3 nucleotides read TGTGCCAGCAGCGTAGGACAGGGAGGAAATCAGCCCCAGCATTTT. This chain connects TRBV9 to TRBJ1-5; 7 bases map to TRBD1. The CDR3 runs to 15 residues. Germline CDR1 and CDR2: SGDLS and YYNGEE. J was trimmed by 4 bases and V by 0 bases; bases with no gene match: 4.

V gene TRBV11-2 combines with J gene TRBJ2-6; TRBD1 is a possible D gene (6 bases). Deletions cut 5 bases from V and 0 bases from J, with 17 bases between. The length of the CDR3 is 18 residues. CDR1 and CDR2 (germline): SGHAT, FQNNGV. The DNA of the CDR3 is TGTGCCAGCAGCGCACGACAGGCCCGCCTCTCTGGGGCCAACGTCCTGACTTTC. The encoded protein is CASSARQARLSGANVLTF.

The V and J genes are TRBV7-8 and TRBJ1-4, with a possible D match to TRBD1 (6 bases). The CDR3 has 15 amino acids. Trimming stripped 5 bases from V and 0 bases from J, with 10 bases between. Germline V gives CDR1 SGHVS, CDR2 FQNEAQ. CDR3 sequence: CASSENRATNEKLFF. CDR3 nucleotides: TGTGCCAGCAGCGAAAACAGGGCAACTAATGAAAAACTGTTTTTT.